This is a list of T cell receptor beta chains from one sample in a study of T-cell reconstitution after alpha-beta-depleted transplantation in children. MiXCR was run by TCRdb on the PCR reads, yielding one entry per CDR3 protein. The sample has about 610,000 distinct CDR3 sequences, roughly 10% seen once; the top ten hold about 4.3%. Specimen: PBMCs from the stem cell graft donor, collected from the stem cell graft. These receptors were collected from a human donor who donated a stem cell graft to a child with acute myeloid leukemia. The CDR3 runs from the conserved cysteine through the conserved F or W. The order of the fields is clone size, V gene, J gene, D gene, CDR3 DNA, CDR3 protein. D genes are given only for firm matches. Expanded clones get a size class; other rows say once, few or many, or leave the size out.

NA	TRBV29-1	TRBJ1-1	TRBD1	TGCAGCAGTAGTACAGGGGCGGTAACTGAAGCTTTCTTT	CSSSTGAVTEAFF
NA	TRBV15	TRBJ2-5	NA	TGTGCCACCAGCAGAGATTGGAACAGCCAAGAGACCCAGTACTTC	CATSRDWNSQETQYF
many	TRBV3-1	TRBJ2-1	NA	TGTGCCAGCAGCCAAGCCAGCGTACCGGAGCAGTTCTTC	CASSQASVPEQFF
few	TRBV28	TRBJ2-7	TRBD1	TGTGCCAGCAGTTCAGACCGGGACAGGGGCCCCTACGAGCAGTACTTC	CASSSDRDRGPYEQYF
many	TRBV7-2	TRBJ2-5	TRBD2	TGTGCCAGCAGCGACTACTTAGCGGGAGGAAAAGAGACCCAGTACTTC	CASSDYLAGGKETQYF
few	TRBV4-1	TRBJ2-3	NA	TGCGCCAGCAGCCACACCCAAGACGTTATAGATCGAGATTCGCAGTATTTT	CASSHTQDVIDRDSQYF
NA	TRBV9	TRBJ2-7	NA	TGTGCCAGCAGCGTAGGACGCCTCAGCTCCTACGAGCAGTACTTC	CASSVGRLSSYEQYF
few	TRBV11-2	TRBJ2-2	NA	TGTGCCAGCAGCCGCCGTGAGAGTCTGAAAGGGGAGCTGTTTTTT	CASSRRESLKGELFF
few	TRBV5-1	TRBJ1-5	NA	TGCGCCAGCAGCCTGGGGGGGGACACTAATCAGCCCCAGCATTTT	CASSLGGDTNQPQHF
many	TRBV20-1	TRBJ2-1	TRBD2	TGCAGTGCCTTGGAGACTAGCGGGATCGGTAATGAGCAGTTCTTC	CSALETSGIGNEQFF
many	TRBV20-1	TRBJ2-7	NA	TGCAGTGCTATTGGGACTTACCCCTACGAGCAGTACTTC	CSAIGTYPYEQYF
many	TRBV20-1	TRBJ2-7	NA	TGCAGTGCTAGAGAGCCCCCCCTCGAGCAGTACTTC	CSAREPPLEQYF
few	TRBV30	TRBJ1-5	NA	TGTGCCTGGACAGGGAATAGCAATCAGCCCCAGCATTTT	CAWTGNSNQPQHF
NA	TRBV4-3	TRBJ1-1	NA	TGCGCCAGCAGCCAAGTATCTGTCCGGGGTATTCCTGAAGCTTTCTTT	CASSQVSVRGIPEAFF
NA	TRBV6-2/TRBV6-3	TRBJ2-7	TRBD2	TGTGCCAGCAGTTACAAGACCGGGACTAGCGGGCGCCTCGAGCAGTACTTC	CASSYKTGTSGRLEQYF
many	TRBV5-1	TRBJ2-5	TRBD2	TGCGCCAGCAGCTACAGAGCGACTAGCGGGATACCAGAGACCCAGTACTTC	CASSYRATSGIPETQYF
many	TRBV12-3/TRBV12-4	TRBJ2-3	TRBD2	TGTGCCAGCAGTAAGACTAGCGGGAGCACAGATACGCAGTATTTT	CASSKTSGSTDTQYF
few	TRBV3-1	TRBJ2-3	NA	TGTGCCAGCAGCGACTATGAGCATGACACAGATACGCAGTATTTT	CASSDYEHDTDTQYF
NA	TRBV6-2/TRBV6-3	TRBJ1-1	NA	TGTGCCAGCAGTTACAATCGTCGAACGAGATCAGATGCTTTCTTT	CASSYNRRTRSDAFF
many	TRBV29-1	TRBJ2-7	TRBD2	TGCAGCGTTGCCTCTAGCGGATACGAGCAGTACTTC	CSVASSGYEQYF
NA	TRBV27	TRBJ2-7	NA	TGTGCCAGCAGCCAATTTCCTCCGGATAGCTCCTACGAGCAGTACTTC	CASSQFPPDSSYEQYF
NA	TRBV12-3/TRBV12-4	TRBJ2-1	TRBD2	TGTGCCAGCAGCCCAACTAGCGGAGAGCAGGTTGAGCAGTTCTTC	CASSPTSGEQVEQFF
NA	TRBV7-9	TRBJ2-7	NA	TGTGCCAGCAGCCTGAGTGGGGGAGGCGGCTCCTACGAGCAGTACTTC	CASSLSGGGGSYEQYF
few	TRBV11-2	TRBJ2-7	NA	TGTGCCAGCAGCTTTCAACTAGTCCCCTACGAGCAGTACTTC	CASSFQLVPYEQYF
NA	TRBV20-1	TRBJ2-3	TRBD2	TGCAGTGCCTCGGGACTAGCGGGACCAGATACGCAGTATTTT	CSASGLAGPDTQYF
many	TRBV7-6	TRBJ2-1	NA	TGTGCCAGCAGCTTAAGTCTGTCGTGGGAGAGACCGAATGAGCAGTTCTTC	CASSLSLSWERPNEQFF
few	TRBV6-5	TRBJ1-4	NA	TGTGCCAGCAGGACGGGTTTCCTCGGGGAAAAACTGTTTTTT	CASRTGFLGEKLFF
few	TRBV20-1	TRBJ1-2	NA	TGCAGTGCTAGAGATCAGACAGCCACCTCCTATGGCTACACCTTC	CSARDQTATSYGYTF
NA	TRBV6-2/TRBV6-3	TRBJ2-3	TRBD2	TGTGCCAGCAGTTCGACTAGCGGGAGTGACACAGATACGCAGTATTTT	CASSSTSGSDTDTQYF
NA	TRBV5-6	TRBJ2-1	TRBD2	TGTGCCAGCAGACGTACCGGGACTAGCGGCATCAATGAGCAGTTCTTC	CASRRTGTSGINEQFF
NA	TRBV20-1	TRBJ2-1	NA	TGCAGTGCTGACGACGCAAGCTCCTACAATGAGCAGTTCTTC	CSADDASSYNEQFF
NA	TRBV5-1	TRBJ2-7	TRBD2	TGCGCCAGCAGCTTGGGTTCAGCCGGGGGGGAGCAGTACTTC	CASSLGSAGGEQYF
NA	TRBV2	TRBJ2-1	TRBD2	TGTGCCAGCAGTGAAAGCGGGGGAACCTACAATGAGCAGTTCTTC	CASSESGGTYNEQFF
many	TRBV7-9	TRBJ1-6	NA	TGTGCCAGCGGGTTGGGGGTTAATTCACCCCTCCACTTT	CASGLGVNSPLHF
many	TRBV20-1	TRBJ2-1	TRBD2	TGCAGTGCTAAAAATAGCGGGAGGGTACTGAGCAATGAGCAGTTCTTC	CSAKNSGRVLSNEQFF
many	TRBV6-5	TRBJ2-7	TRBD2	TGTGCCAGCAGTTATCCTCGCGGGAGTGGCTACGAGCAGTACTTC	CASSYPRGSGYEQYF
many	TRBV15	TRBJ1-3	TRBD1	TGTGCCACCAGCAGAGGACAGGGTCTAAACACCATATATTTT	CATSRGQGLNTIYF
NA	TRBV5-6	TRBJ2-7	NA	TGTGCCAGCAGCTTGAAGGTAGGCGTCTCCTACGGGCAGTACTTC	CASSLKVGVSYGQYF
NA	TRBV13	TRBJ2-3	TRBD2	TGTGCCAGCAGCTTAAGCGGGAGCCAGCCCCTAAGCACAGATACGCAGTATTTT	CASSLSGSQPLSTDTQYF
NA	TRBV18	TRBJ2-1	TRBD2	TGTGCCAGCTCACCACCGCTAGCGGAATACAATGAGCAGTTCTTC	CASSPPLAEYNEQFF